The entry below gives a single T cell receptor beta chain sequence along with its context. These data are taken from a study of blood T cell repertoires in COVID-19. Clones were sequenced by immunoSEQ multiplex PCR, and TCRdb holds only the in-frame ones, with some missing. This sample has 100,000 or so clones, with about four fifths found just once. The TCR comes from a human donor in a cohort sampled during active COVID-19. Sequencing used peripheral blood.

This CDR3 reads CASGLTGNTEAFF. CDR3 DNA: TGTGCTAGTGGCCTAACAGGGAACACTGAAGCTTTCTTT. The chain is built from TRBV12-5 and TRBJ1-1; maybe TRBD1 (5 bases). The CDR3 spans 13 residues. From germline, CDR1 is LGHNT and CDR2 FRNRAP. V lost 6 bases and J lost 1, with 9 bases in between.